This entry is about one TCR beta chain. Its antigen is still unknown. Base qualities are not at hand, and no much larger clone is one base apart. The time point label corresponds to: blood 2 weeks post-SBRT. The treatment or condition label on this specimen signifies: 15 Gy SBRT to primary tumor, nephrectomy 4 weeks later. To follow tumor-enriched clonotypes, peripheral blood was collected serially from radiation-treated patients at baseline and again at 2 weeks and 4 weeks after SBRT. Every patient's renal cell carcinoma showed clear cell pathology. Genomic DNA for TCR sequencing was prepared using the QIAamp DNA Blood Mini Kit (Qiagen). The analyses included just those samples that passed every quality control check. Following the manufacturer's recommendations, the immunoSEQ kit was used to generate TCR beta libraries from genomic DNA. For library preparation, a first multiplex PCR was performed with proprietary primers, followed by a second PCR in which unique barcodes were added, and bead cleanups were performed after each round. Each sample batch included a kit-provided positive control reaction and a negative control reaction. The final libraries underwent checking on an Agilent 4200 TapeStation D1000 ScreenTape, volumetric pooling, and quantification by qPCR. Sequencing ran on an Illumina NextSeq500 with a MidOutput 150-cycle cartridge, using 156 Read1 and 15 Index1 cycles with kit custom primers. The pooled library was loaded at 0.8 to 1 pM with a 20% PhiX control spike-in. The original methods were these. Vendor-processed data were analyzed in R, and a clonotype was defined as all T cells sharing the same CDR3 nucleotide sequence. In the clone abundance analyses, frequencies were normalized to the 10,000 most abundant clones in each sample. Public T cell clones, which averaged fewer than five per sample, were excluded before analysis. An abundance difference of at least 32-fold between compartments was the criterion for calling clonotypes tumor-enriched or baseline blood-enriched. Clonotypes expanded or contracted between blood time points were identified with a beta-binomial differential abundance model. Tumor-blood repertoire similarity was measured with the Baroni-Urbani and Buser coefficient, and group comparisons used two-tailed Wilcoxon tests in R. Imported from immuneACCESS, the table was reduced by TCRdb to in-frame sequences with V and J called. These copies leave out some clones; in studies compared against another copy, an unresolved V gene accounts for under half, and the cause of the remainder is not known. For V, J and clone size, that table is used; D and trimming come from the DNA. The sample yields roughly 75,000 clones; roughly 87% were counted once. Around 5.5% of the sample is in the top ten clones.

The data originate from a study of radiation and T cells in renal cell carcinoma (dated by TCRdb to 2019 to 2021). About the investigation overall: The samples were obtained from a clinical trial, where primary renal cell carcinomas were treated with 15 Gy stereotactic body radiation therapy and then removed by nephrectomy 4 weeks afterward. TCR beta sequencing covered 50 or so samples in total, comprising approximately 26 tumors and around 27 peripheral blood samples. In the 55 or so samples combined, 4,016,671 unique CDR3 nucleotide sequences were found, encoding about 2.7 million unique CDR3 amino acid sequences.

From cysteine to phenylalanine, the CDR3 is 15 amino acids long. The retained sequence is limited to the CDR3, 45 bases, with the frame set at the first base. V is pared back by 6 bases and J by 6 bases, with 20 bases lying between the germline termini. Reading the germline V gene gives CDR1 MGHDK and CDR2 SYGVNS. Results and caveats for the whole study, not just this receptor: Top tumor clonotypes rose in blood from baseline to 2 weeks post-radiation, then contracted by 4 weeks, suggesting transient expansion of tumor-resident clones. Because the trial had a single-armed design, the trial could not examine how radiation dose or scheduling affected the TCR repertoire. Tracking of blood repertoire dynamics stopped at about 4 weeks after treatment, with no follow-up past that point. Because pretreatment tumor biopsies were not available, the study could not determine whether clonotypes were already present within the tumor at baseline.

The receptor was isolated from a man in his 60s with renal cell carcinoma. The rearrangement combines TRBV25-1 with TRBJ1-2, with no D gene named confidently. The sample was blood, taken from a patient whose treatment included radiotherapy and nephrectomy. The CDR3 is CASRPPGTRSDGYTF. The DNA reads TGTGCCAGCAGGCCACCCGGTACCCGGTCCGATGGCTACACCTTC.